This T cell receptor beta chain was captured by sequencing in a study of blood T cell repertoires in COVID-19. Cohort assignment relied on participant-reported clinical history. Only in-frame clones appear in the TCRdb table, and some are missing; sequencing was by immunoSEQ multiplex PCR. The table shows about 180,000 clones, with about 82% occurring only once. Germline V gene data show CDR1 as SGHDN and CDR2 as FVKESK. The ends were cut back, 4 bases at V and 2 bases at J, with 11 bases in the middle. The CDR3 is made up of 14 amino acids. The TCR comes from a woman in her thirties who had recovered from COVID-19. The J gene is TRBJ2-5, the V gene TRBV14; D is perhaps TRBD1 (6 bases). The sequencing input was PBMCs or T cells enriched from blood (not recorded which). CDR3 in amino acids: CASSLRTAQETQYF. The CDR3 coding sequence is TGTGCCAGCAGCCTCCGGACAGCACAAGAGACCCAGTACTTC.